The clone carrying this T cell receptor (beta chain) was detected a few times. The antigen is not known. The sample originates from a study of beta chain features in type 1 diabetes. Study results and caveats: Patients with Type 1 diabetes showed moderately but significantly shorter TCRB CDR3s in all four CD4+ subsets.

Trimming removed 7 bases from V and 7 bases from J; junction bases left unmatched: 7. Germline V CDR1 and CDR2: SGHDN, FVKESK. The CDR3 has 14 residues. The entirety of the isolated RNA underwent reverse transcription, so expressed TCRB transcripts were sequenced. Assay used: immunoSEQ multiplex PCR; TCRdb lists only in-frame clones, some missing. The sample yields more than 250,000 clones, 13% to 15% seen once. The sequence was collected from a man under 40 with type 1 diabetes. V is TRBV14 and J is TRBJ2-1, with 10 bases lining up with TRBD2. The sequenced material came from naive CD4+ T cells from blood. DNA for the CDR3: TGTGCCAGCACCACTACTAGCGGGATTAATGAGCAGTTCTTC. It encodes CASTTTSGINEQFF.